These T cell receptor beta chains were read from a single sample in a study of cytomegalovirus exposure and HLA in healthy donors. The data were produced by immunoSEQ multiplex PCR, yet TCRdb's version contains in-frame clones alone and is incomplete. In the table there are about 95,000 clones, under 85% of which are singletons. The sequencing input was PBMCs. The receptor set was obtained from a middle-aged woman in good health and CMV-seropositive. Both conserved end residues are part of each CDR3. Fields, in order: D gene, J gene, clone size, V gene, CDR3 DNA, CDR3 protein. A D gene is named only where the DNA matches it firmly. Expanded clones are given a class, and other clones once, few, many or no size at all.

D: TRBD2
J: TRBJ2-3
size: .
V: TRBV5-4
DNA: TGTGCCAGCAGCCCCTCCGGGACTAGCGGCACAGATACGCAGTATTTT
CDR3: CASSPSGTSGTDTQYF

D: .
J: TRBJ2-4
size: .
V: TRBV29-1
DNA: TGCAGCGCCAGTGCCGACATTCAGTACTTC
CDR3: CSASADIQYF

D: TRBD2
J: TRBJ2-1
size: .
V: TRBV5-1
DNA: TGCGCCAGCAGCTTGGAGGCTAGCGGGGGCAATGAGCAGTTCTTC
CDR3: CASSLEASGGNEQFF

D: .
J: TRBJ2-7
size: .
V: TRBV14
DNA: TGTGCCAGCAGCCAAGATGTCGTCCCCGAGGCCGCCTACGAGCAGTACTTC
CDR3: CASSQDVVPEAAYEQYF

D: .
J: TRBJ2-2
size: .
V: TRBV5-4
DNA: TGTGCCAGCAGCGAGGAGGGCACCGGGGAGCTGTTTTTT
CDR3: CASSEEGTGELFF

D: .
J: TRBJ2-7
size: .
V: TRBV6-1
DNA: TGTGCCAGCAGACCCGGGACTGGAAGCTACGAGCAGTACTTC
CDR3: CASRPGTGSYEQYF

D: TRBD1
J: TRBJ2-5
size: .
V: TRBV7-9
DNA: TGTGCCAGCAGCCATAGGGCTCAGACAGGGACCCAGACCCAGTACTTC
CDR3: CASSHRAQTGTQTQYF

D: TRBD1
J: TRBJ1-1
size: .
V: TRBV6-1
DNA: TGTGCCAGCAGGGACTTAGGAGGGGGCCTCGCTGAAGCTTTCTTT
CDR3: CASRDLGGGLAEAFF

D: TRBD2
J: TRBJ2-1
size: .
V: TRBV10-3
DNA: TGTGCCATCAGTGAACTAGCGGGCCTCAATGAGCAGTTCTTC
CDR3: CAISELAGLNEQFF

D: .
J: TRBJ2-2
size: .
V: TRBV5-1
DNA: TGCGCCAGCAGCCTCCAAGCGGGTGTGAACACCGGGGAGCTGTTTTTT
CDR3: CASSLQAGVNTGELFF

D: .
J: TRBJ1-1
size: .
V: TRBV6-5
DNA: TGTGCCAGCAGCCGAGTTGTCGGCACTGAAGCTTTCTTT
CDR3: CASSRVVGTEAFF

D: TRBD2
J: TRBJ2-1
size: once
V: TRBV27
DNA: TGTGCCAGCAGTTTAATTAGCGGGAGGGGCAATGAGCAGTTCTTC
CDR3: CASSLISGRGNEQFF

D: .
J: TRBJ1-2
size: few
V: TRBV7-8
DNA: TGTGCCAGCAGCTCCTCGACACCCGCTATAAGCTACACCTTC
CDR3: CASSSSTPAISYTF